This entry lists 17 T cell receptor beta chains sequenced from one sample in a study of blood T cell repertoires in COVID-19. Assay used: immunoSEQ multiplex PCR; TCRdb lists only in-frame clones, some missing. The sample yields about 300,000 clones, more than 85% seen once. Specimen: peripheral blood. The receptor source for this set is a man between 65 and 85 years old with acute or convalescent COVID-19.

The chain links TRBV5-6 to TRBJ2-3; D not certain. The length of the CDR3 is 17 residues. V was shortened by 0 bases and J by 1 base, with 15 bases between the two germline ends. Germline CDR1 and CDR2: SGHDT and YYEEEE. As DNA, the CDR3 is TGTGCCAGCAGCTTGGATGGCAGGCCCTTCGGCACAGATACGCAGTATTTT. Its translation is CASSLDGRPFGTDTQYF. Combining the CDR3 with reference TRBV5-6 and TRBJ2-3 gives the whole variable domain DAGVTQSPTHLIKTRGQQVTLRCSPKSGHDTVSWYQQALGQGPQFIFQYYEEEERQRGNFPDRFSGHQFPNYSSELNVNALLLGDSALYLCASSLDGRPFGTDTQYFGPGTRLTVL.

This clone was recorded only once. This sequence joins TRBV7-2 and TRBJ1-2, with TRBD1 identical over 10 bases. Losses at the gene ends were 3 bases for V and 4 bases for J; bases not matched to a gene: 5. This CDR3 is 15 amino acids long. CDR1 is SGHTA, CDR2 FQGNSA, per germline. The CDR3 spells CASSLGTGAGYGYTF. In nucleotides, the CDR3 is TGTGCCAGCAGCTTGGGGACAGGGGCAGGCTATGGCTACACCTTC. The whole variable domain, filled in from reference TRBV7-2 and TRBJ1-2, reads GAGVSQSPSNKVTEKGKDVELRCDPISGHTALYWYRQSLGQGLEFLIYFQGNSAPDKSGLPSDRFSAERTGGSVSTLTIQRTQQEDSAVYLCASSLGTGAGYGYTFGSGTRLTVV.

The J gene is TRBJ2-1, the V gene TRBV5-4, with TRBD2 matching 12 bases. The CDR3 is 18 residues long. Germline trimming cut 2 bases from V and 7 bases from J; bases unmatched to any gene: 13. Per germline, CDR1 SGHNT and CDR2 YYREEE (reference sequence). DNA for the CDR3: TGTGCCAGCAGCTTCATTCGGACTAGCGGGAAATTTTGGAATGAGCAGTTCTTC. As protein: CASSFIRTSGKFWNEQFF.

The V gene is TRBV9, the J gene TRBJ1-6; D may be TRBD1 (5 bases). CDR3 length: 16 amino acids. Trimming removed 4 bases from V and 10 bases from J, with 21 bases in between. Looked up from germline, CDR1 is SGDLS and CDR2 is YYNGEE. The CDR3 nucleotides are TGTGCCAGCAGCCCCAGTAGCCAGGGCGGTTCCTCACCCCTCCACTTT. Its translation is CASSPSSQGGSSPLHF.

The chain carries TRBV5-4 and TRBJ1-2; D perhaps matches TRBD1 (6 bases). CDR3 size: 12 residues. Per the germline V gene, CDR1 is SGHNT and CDR2 is YYREEE (reference sequence). Deletions cut 0 bases from V and 7 bases from J, with 7 bases between. The CDR3 protein is CASSLEGGGYTF. The CDR3 DNA follows: TGTGCCAGCAGCTTGGAAGGGGGTGGCTACACCTTC.

The V call is TRBV3-1 (or the pseudogene TRBV3-2), the J call TRBJ2-5; 7 bases map to TRBD2. The germline V gene encodes CDR1 LGHDT and CDR2 YNNKEL (reference sequence). CDR3 size: 14 residues. V shed 4 bases, J shed 2 bases, and the junction held 4 bases outside the gene matches. The CDR3 is CASSPRAGQETQYF. In DNA, the CDR3 is TGTGCCAGCAGCCCCCGAGCGGGGCAAGAGACCCAGTACTTC.

This chain uses TRBV6-5 with TRBJ2-3; TRBD2 matches 13 bases. V was pared by 7 bases and J by 8 bases, with 6 bases of the junction left unmatched. The length of the CDR3 is 14 residues. Per the germline V gene, CDR1 is MNHEY and CDR2 is SVGAGI. In DNA, the CDR3 is TGTGCCAGCACCCCGACTAGCGGGGGGTCTACGCAGTATTTT. Encoded protein: CASTPTSGGSTQYF.

The chain couples TRBV19 to TRBJ2-1, with D perhaps matching TRBD2 (5 bases). The CDR3 has 15 amino acids. Germline lookup yields CDR1 LNHDA and CDR2 SQIVND (reference sequence). Between the trimmed V and J ends, which lost 4 bases and 1 base, there was a span of 11 bases. The CDR3 loop reads CASSNQRRSYNEQFF. The CDR3 DNA is TGTGCCAGTAGTAATCAGCGGAGATCCTACAATGAGCAGTTCTTC.

This chain uses TRBV4-2 with TRBJ2-7, with 9 bases lining up with TRBD1. The CDR3 sequence is 14 residues long. V was clipped by 6 bases and J by 2 bases; unmatched bases: 5. Germline V lookup: CDR1 LGHNA, CDR2 YNFKEQ. The CDR3 DNA reads as TGTGCCAGCAGTCCCACAGGGGGCACCTACGAGCAGTACTTC. It is translated as CASSPTGGTYEQYF.

This clone was found many times. The chain is built from TRBV21-1 and TRBJ2-7; the table names TRBD2, a call not compared with the DNA. TRBV21-1 is termed a pseudogene. The CDR3 spans 18 residues. CDR3 DNA sequence: TGTGCCAGCTTCGTATGCCGGCGGGGGCAAGGCGGTCTCTACGAGCAGTACTTC. As protein: CASFVCRRGQGGLYEQYF.

The rearrangement joins TRBV10-1 to TRBJ1-1, with a weak D call TRBD1 (5 bases). Germline-derived CDR1 and CDR2 are WNHNN and SYGVQD (reference sequence). V was cut by 3 bases and J by 8 bases, with 16 bases left in between. CDR3 length: 14 residues. CDR3 sequence reads: CASSDAGYPAEAFF. The DNA for the CDR3 is TGCGCCAGCAGTGACGCAGGGTACCCTGCCGAAGCTTTCTTT.

Only a few counts were recorded for this clone. CDR3 nucleotide sequence: TGTGCCAGCAGCGTAATAACAGGGGGCTACGCTGAAGCTTTCTTT. This gives the protein CASSVITGGYAEAFF. This rearrangement joins TRBV9 to TRBJ1-1; TRBD1 agrees at 9 bases. Germline V gene sequence: CDR1 SGDLS, CDR2 YYNGEE. This CDR3 contains 15 residues. The V segment lost 1 base and the J segment 6 bases; nucleotides outside the gene matches: 7.

This chain joins TRBV5-1 and TRBJ2-5; 7 bases fit TRBD1. Germline loops: CDR1 SGHRS, CDR2 YFSETQ. Trimming removed 2 bases from V and 4 bases from J; junction bases left unmatched: 11. CDR3 length: 16 amino acids. The CDR3 is CASSFQGDPSGETQYF. The CDR3 nucleotides are TGCGCCAGCAGCTTCCAGGGGGATCCTTCAGGAGAGACCCAGTACTTC.

This clone was seen just once. The CDR3 DNA is TGTGCCAGCAGTGAAGTAGAGAATCAGCCCCAGCATTTT. It encodes CASSEVENQPQHF. The V call is TRBV6-1, the J call TRBJ1-5; D remains ambiguous. The germline V gene has CDR1 MNHNS and CDR2 SASEGT. The CDR3 totals 13 residues. The V gene lost 1 base and the J gene lost 4 bases, with 5 bases spanning the gap.

The chain couples TRBV12-3 or TRBV12-4 to TRBJ1-5, with 7 bases lining up with TRBD1. The CDR3 consists of 11 residues. V lost 6 bases and J lost 10; bases outside the gene matches: 3. CDR3 nucleotide sequence: TGTGCCAGCAGCCGACAGGGACCCCAGCATTTT. Protein: CASSRQGPQHF.

The J gene is TRBJ1-1, the V gene TRBV28; D possibly corresponds to TRBD1 (5 bases). Germline CDR1 is MDHEN and CDR2 is SYDVKM. The CDR3 length is 15 residues. V was cut by 7 bases and J by 0 bases, with 15 bases left in between. This CDR3 is CASTIRQTLNTEAFF. CDR3 DNA sequence: TGTGCCAGCACCATACGACAGACCCTGAACACTGAAGCTTTCTTT.

CDR3 protein: CASSLVSPMNTEAFF. As DNA, the CDR3 is TGTGCCAGCAGTTTGGTTAGCCCTATGAACACTGAAGCTTTCTTT. The chain recombines TRBV28 with TRBJ1-1; D is uncertain. Trimming removed 3 bases from V and 0 bases from J, with 11 bases in between. Per germline, CDR1 MDHEN and CDR2 SYDVKM. The length of the CDR3 is 15 residues.